This T cell receptor (beta chain) emerged from a study of T cell clonality in common variable immunodeficiency (dated by TCRdb to 2014 to 2015). Study-wide conclusions, independent of this receptor: Healthy controls shared more TCRbeta clones with each other than CVID subjects shared among themselves (p < 0.0001). Differences among patients in the CVID cohort limited the correlations between repertoire features and clinical complications. According to the authors, figuring out what caused the increased clonality in CVID would require sequencing the repertoires of T cell subpopulations. TCRbeta clonality was higher in CVID subjects than in healthy controls (t-test p = 0.018), and the increase was most characteristic of about a third of subjects. Despite equal DNA input, controls averaged approximately 84,000 unique sequences per sample versus about 32,000 in CVID samples. Fewer deletions and N-nucleotide insertions were reportedly observed in CVID TCRbeta sequences, and highly modified clones with 13 or more V deletions were reportedly absent from CVID TCRbeta sequences.

Both CVID patients and healthy controls were predominantly of Caucasian heritage. Heparinized peripheral whole blood samples of roughly 5 to 8 ml were obtained from each donor. Genomic DNA from adults with common variable immune deficiency (CVID) and from healthy adult controls was used to sequence TCRbeta CDR3 repertoires. The control group comprised some 22 healthy adult volunteers, approximately 12 female and approximately ten male, aged about 23 to 75 years with a mean age of roughly 34. Diluted blood was subjected to density centrifugation over Hypaque 1077 or Ficoll-Paque for isolation of peripheral blood mononuclear cells. Unsorted mononuclear cells served as the source of genomic DNA, which was extracted either by Qiagen column purification or by a centrifugation-based method. Equivalent amounts of genomic DNA from CVID and control samples were used as sequencing input. For every sample, a 60 bp segment covering the rearranged TCRbeta CDR3 region was amplified and then sequenced. The immunoSEQ assay, a bias-corrected multiplex PCR with high-throughput sequencing, was employed for TCRbeta amplification. The paper's processing steps were these. Every unique nucleotide sequence counted as a clone and was annotated with V, D and J genes, copy number and frequency. Sequences were labeled productive if in frame, and non-productive if out of frame or containing stop codons. As previously described, clonality was calculated on the basis of Shannon's entropy. The predicted amino acid sequences of productive clones were used to derive the mean CDR3 Kyte-Doolittle hydropathy. The R hclust function was used to hierarchically cluster scaled V gene usage with Manhattan distance and complete linkage. Sharing of clones by CDR3 amino acid sequence was evaluated by resampling 12 repertoires per group over 100 rounds. Repertoires were searched for 70 published EBV-specific and nearly 250 published CMV-specific TCRbeta sequences. Analysis left out two CVID samples that produced under 10,000 sequences, so around 40 CVID repertoires remained. Sourced from immuneACCESS, this table was stored by TCRdb with only in-frame sequences that have V and J called. A share of the clones is absent; for the studies checked, an unresolved V gene accounts for under half, and the remainder has no known explanation. The V and J calls and clone size were taken over from that table, and D and trimming were inferred from the DNA. For this sample, under 50,000 clones are listed, none of them singletons. The ten largest make up about 0.68% of the sample.

On this clone: What antigen it recognizes has not been identified. Germline and junction disagree at one end, which may indicate a read error. The read terminates 3 residues ahead of where the CDR3 ends, so the germline J gene completes it.

Including the terminal cysteine and phenylalanine, the CDR3 comprises 13 residues. Sequencing covers 30 bases of the CDR3, shown here with the frame starting at base 1. Looking up the germline V gene (reference sequence) yields CDR1 SEHNR and CDR2 FQNEAQ. The rearrangement combines TRBV7-9 with TRBJ1-1, with the D gene not clear enough to name. Sequencing was carried out using peripheral blood mononuclear cells. The sequence was obtained from a person between 18 and 75 years old in good health. The CDR3 here reads CASSLGANTVAFF. The sequenced part of the CDR3 DNA is TGTGCCAGCAGCTTAGGGGCCAACACTGTA.